This T cell receptor (beta chain) comes out of a study of blood T cell repertoires in COVID-19. Trimming took 1 base from V and 1 from J, leaving 9 bases between them. Germline V gene sequence: CDR1 SGHRS, CDR2 YFSETQ. The CDR3 contains 15 residues. Produced via immunoSEQ multiplex PCR; TCRdb's table is partial and in-frame only. This sample yields more than 200,000 clones, of which under 90% are seen a single time; around 2% belongs to the top ten. The source is a man between 60 and 75 years old who had recovered from COVID-19. This rearrangement joins TRBV5-1 to TRBJ2-1; D call uncertain. The material sequenced was PBMCs or T cells enriched from blood (not recorded which). The chain's CDR3 is CASSLLSPSYNEQFF. The CDR3 nucleotides are TGCGCCAGCAGCTTGTTGTCTCCGTCCTACAATGAGCAGTTCTTC.